One and the same sample provided the 14 T cell receptor beta chains below, sequenced in a study of blood T cell repertoires in COVID-19. Here immunoSEQ multiplex PCR was the method, and the copy in TCRdb shows in-frame clones only, minus some. The table records around 150,000 clones, 82% of them present only once. The sample was peripheral blood. These TCRs come from a woman aged 40 to 55 with COVID-19, enrolled during active disease.

The chain employs TRBV5-1 and TRBJ1-1, with D perhaps TRBD1 (5 bases). The germline V gene encodes CDR1 SGHRS and CDR2 YFSETQ. The CDR3 is made up of 14 amino acids. The V gene lost 0 bases and the J gene lost 11 bases, with 17 bases spanning the gap. CDR3 loop: CASSLDGRGGEAFF. For the CDR3, the DNA is TGCGCCAGCAGCTTGGATGGGCGGGGCGGTGAGGCTTTCTTT.

V gene TRBV5-5 combines with J gene TRBJ1-4; D perhaps matches TRBD1 (6 bases). The germline V and J ends were trimmed by 4 bases and 4 bases, with 17 bases remaining between them. The length of the CDR3 is 16 residues. Germline V gene sequence: CDR1 SGHKS, CDR2 YYEKEE (reference sequence). The DNA for the CDR3 is TGTGCCAGCAGCCAGCGGGGAGGAGGGGGTAATGAAAAACTGTTTTTT. Translated, it gives CASSQRGGGGNEKLFF.

V usage is TRBV18 and J usage is TRBJ2-2; tentative D call: TRBD1 (6 bases). This CDR3 contains 16 residues. V lost 4 bases to trimming and J lost 5 bases, with 17 bases between them. CDR1 and CDR2 (germline): KGHSH, LQKENI. This CDR3 reads CASSLAPGHTTGELFF. The CDR3 nucleotides are TGTGCCAGCTCACTAGCCCCGGGACATACGACCGGGGAGCTGTTTTTT.

The chain joins TRBV11-2 to TRBJ2-5; D is perhaps TRBD2 (6 bases). CDR1 and CDR2 (germline): SGHAT, FQNNGV. V lost 0 bases and J 7 bases, leaving 12 bases between the germline ends. CDR3 length: 14 amino acids. CDR3: CASSLDQTRGTQYF. CDR3 in DNA: TGTGCCAGCAGCTTAGATCAGACTAGAGGGACCCAGTACTTC.

The V gene is TRBV29-1, the J gene TRBJ1-6; a possible D gene is TRBD1 (5 bases). Per the germline V gene, CDR1 is SQVTM and CDR2 is ANQGSEA. The CDR3 spans 16 residues. V was trimmed by 8 bases and J by 3 bases, leaving 20 bases between them. DNA for the CDR3: TGCAGCCCACCTCCGGCAGGGCCCCACTATAATTCACCCCTCCACTTT. It translates to CSPPPAGPHYNSPLHF.

This clone appeared once. The V call is TRBV5-1, the J call TRBJ2-5; no clear D gene. Germline V CDR1 and CDR2: SGHRS, YFSETQ. Trimming removed 4 bases at V and 1 base at J, with 14 bases between. The CDR3 has 15 amino acids. CDR3 DNA sequence: TGCGCCAGCAGCCCGGTTGGGCAGGTCCAAGAGACCCAGTACTTC. Amino acid sequence: CASSPVGQVQETQYF.

The rearrangement joins TRBV7-6 to TRBJ2-1; 10 nucleotides line up with TRBD1. The CDR3 sequence is 13 residues long. The J segment lost 8 bases and the V segment lost 5 bases, leaving 3 bases of the junction unmatched. Germline-derived CDR1 and CDR2 are SGHVS and FNYEAQ. Here the CDR3 DNA reads TGTGCCAGCAGCCAGACAGGGGGCTATGAGCAGTTCTTC. It codes for CASSQTGGYEQFF.

The chain's CDR3 is CASGQDRAGNTIYF. CDR3 in DNA: TGTGCCAGCGGACAAGACAGGGCTGGAAACACCATATATTTT. This chain uses TRBV27 with TRBJ1-3; 7 bases are shared with TRBD1. Germline CDR1 reads MNHEY; CDR2 reads SMNVEV (reference sequence). Germline trimming cut 8 bases from V and 2 bases from J; bases unmatched to any gene: 6. This CDR3 region has 14 residues.

The count of this clone is one. This chain joins TRBV21-1 and TRBJ2-7; the table's TRBD2 call for D was not verified on the DNA. TRBV21-1 has pseudogene status. CDR3 length equals 16 residues. The CDR3 DNA follows: TGTGCCAGCATTAGGCGCGTACTAGCGGGCACCTACGAGCAGTACGTC. Translating it yields CASIRRVLAGTYEQYV.

Concerning this clone: The sample carries other DNA sequences with the same CDR3. The chain combines TRBV7-9 with TRBJ2-2, with no clear D. Looked up from germline, CDR1 is SEHNR and CDR2 is FQNEAQ (reference sequence). Trimming shortened V by 1 base and J by 4 bases, and 7 bases separated the two germline ends. The length of the CDR3 is 14 residues. The CDR3 spells CASSLDRVTGELFF. The CDR3 region has the DNA TGTGCCAGCAGCTTAGATCGTGTCACCGGGGAGCTGTTTTTT.

This clone was counted only a few times. The V and J genes are TRBV6-6 and TRBJ1-5; D ambiguous. The length of the CDR3 is 14 residues. V lost 8 bases and J 5 bases, leaving 16 bases between the germline ends. The V gene's germline CDR1 is MNHNY and CDR2 SVGAGI (reference sequence). The CDR3 DNA is TGTGCCAGCCTGGGAGCGACCAAGGATCAGCCCCAGCATTTT. This sequence encodes CASLGATKDQPQHF.

The gene calls are TRBV5-5 and TRBJ1-2, with D maybe TRBD1 (5 bases). This CDR3 contains 13 residues. CDR1 is SGHKS and CDR2 is YYEKEE in the germline V gene (reference sequence). V lost 3 bases and J lost 8, with 14 bases in between. The CDR3 spells CASSSGGVMGYTF. CDR3 coding DNA: TGTGCCAGCAGCTCAGGAGGGGTGATGGGCTACACCTTC.

This chain links TRBV6-6 with TRBJ2-7, with a weak D call TRBD2 (6 bases). Per germline, CDR1 MNHNY and CDR2 SVGAGI (reference sequence). CDR3 length equals 16 residues. V was clipped by 0 bases and J by 0 bases, with 12 bases between them. In DNA form, the CDR3 reads TGTGCCAGCAGTTACTCCGGCGGGACCAGCTCCTACGAGCAGTACTTC. Protein: CASSYSGGTSSYEQYF.

Only one count was recorded for this clone. V gene TRBV30 combines with J gene TRBJ2-5, with D uncertain. In germline, CDR1 is GTSNPN, CDR2 SVGIG (reference sequence). The CDR3 extends over 11 amino acids. Trimming stripped 2 bases from V and 3 bases from J, with 4 bases between. This chain's CDR3 is CAWSLKETQYF. The CDR3 bases are TGTGCCTGGAGTCTAAAAGAGACCCAGTACTTC. Based on the CDR3 plus reference TRBV30 and TRBJ2-5, the full variable domain is SQTIHQWPATLVQPVGSPLSLECTVEGTSNPNLYWYRQAAGRGLQLLFYSVGIGQISSEVPQNLSASRPQDRQFILSSKKLLLSDSGFYLCAWSLKETQYFGPGTRLLVL.